Below, 3 T cell receptor beta chains from the same sample are listed, as sequenced in a study of shared clonotypes between healthy human individuals. Assay used: immunoSEQ multiplex PCR; TCRdb lists only in-frame clones, some missing. The data show over a million clones, with approximately 80% seen just once and approximately 0.5% held by the top ten. The sequenced material came from memory CD4+ T cells from PBMCs. Subset meaning: CD45RA-negative fraction. These receptors originate from a man aged 18 to 29 in good health. Some clones in this sample may be carry-over from other donors' samples.

This sequence joins TRBV12-5 and TRBJ2-7, with TRBD2 matching over 8 bases. V was clipped by 7 bases and J by 5 bases; unmatched bases: 10. CDR1 is LGHNT, CDR2 FRNRAP, per germline. The CDR3 spans 14 residues. The CDR3 reads CASASRSGSDEQYF. The CDR3 DNA sequence: TGTGCTAGTGCCTCGAGGAGCGGGAGCGACGAGCAGTACTTC.

The chain is built from TRBV9 and TRBJ1-3, with TRBD1 as a possible D gene (6 bases). The CDR3 covers 17 residues. Trimming pared 0 bases from V and 2 bases from J, leaving 15 bases between. Germline V gene lookup returns CDR1 SGDLS and CDR2 YYNGEE. The CDR3 loop is CASSVAVGGITGNTIYF. The CDR3 DNA is TGTGCCAGCAGCGTAGCTGTTGGGGGCATAACTGGAAACACCATATATTTT.

The chain links TRBV5-1 to TRBJ2-2; no clear D gene. Germline values: CDR1 SGHRS, CDR2 YFSETQ. This CDR3 spans 15 amino acids. V was pared by 0 bases and J by 1 base, with 7 bases between. The chain's CDR3 is CASSLVSRNTGELFF. The CDR3 DNA sequence: TGCGCCAGCAGCTTGGTTAGTAGGAACACCGGGGAGCTGTTTTTT.